Sequencing of this T cell receptor (beta chain) was carried out in a study of cytomegalovirus exposure and HLA in healthy donors. Study results and caveats: There were some V segments, including TRBV6-2 and TRBV6-3, excluded as indistinguishable.

CDR1 is SQVTM, CDR2 ANQGSEA, per germline. This CDR3 comprises 14 residues. Trimming pared 7 bases from V and 1 base from J, leaving 16 bases between. Of note for this clone: The antigen is not known.

PCR was performed using 60 Vbeta and 13 Jbeta primers. Libraries were prepared by immunoSEQ multiplex PCR; TCRdb keeps only in-frame clonotypes and omits some of them. This sample carries 150,000 to 200,000 clones, more than 65% of them seen once, and the ten largest clones take approximately 0.55%. The sample was PBMCs. This clonotype was sampled from a woman aged 50 to 65 in good health and CMV-seronegative. The V gene is TRBV29-1, the J gene TRBJ2-5, with D possibly TRBD1 on 6 matching bases. CDR3: CSASQGRAQETQYF. In nucleotides, the CDR3 is TGCAGCGCCTCCCAGGGGCGGGCCCAAGAGACCCAGTACTTC.